These T cell receptor beta chains were read from a single sample in a study of cytomegalovirus exposure and HLA in healthy donors. Assay: immunoSEQ multiplex PCR; the TCRdb copy retains only in-frame clones and omits some. The sample holds some 90,000 clones, 65% to 85% seen once. Sequencing input: PBMCs. The origin of the receptors is a man younger than 40 in good health and CMV-seronegative. Each CDR3 is given with its conserved first and last residue. The D gene is left open where the match is weak. Expanded clones are given a class, and other clones once, few, many or no size at all.

j_call: TRBJ1-4; d_call: NA; v_call: TRBV19; clone_size: NA; cdr3_aa: CASRGGDEKLFF; cdr3_nt: TGTGCCAGCAGGGGAGGGGATGAAAAACTGTTTTTT
j_call: TRBJ1-4; d_call: TRBD1; v_call: TRBV11-2; clone_size: NA; cdr3_aa: CASSPDPQGAGLNEKLFF; cdr3_nt: TGTGCCAGCAGCCCCGACCCACAGGGGGCAGGGTTAAATGAAAAACTGTTTTTT
j_call: TRBJ2-1; d_call: TRBD1; v_call: TRBV7-9; clone_size: NA; cdr3_aa: CASSSHTGGRYNEQFF; cdr3_nt: TGTGCCAGCAGCTCCCATACAGGGGGTCGGTACAATGAGCAGTTCTTC
j_call: TRBJ1-1; d_call: NA; v_call: TRBV29-1; clone_size: NA; cdr3_aa: CSVRIVDRRGANTEAFF; cdr3_nt: TGCAGCGTCCGAATCGTAGACCGGCGGGGGGCGAACACTGAAGCTTTCTTT
j_call: TRBJ1-1; d_call: NA; v_call: TRBV13; clone_size: NA; cdr3_aa: CASSLSRGMNTEAFF; cdr3_nt: TGTGCCAGCAGCTTAAGCCGGGGGATGAACACTGAAGCTTTCTTT
j_call: TRBJ1-6; d_call: NA; v_call: TRBV27; clone_size: NA; cdr3_aa: CASSLYGDSPLHF; cdr3_nt: TGTGCCAGCAGTTTATACGGGGATTCACCCCTCCACTTT
j_call: TRBJ2-2; d_call: NA; v_call: TRBV29-1; clone_size: NA; cdr3_aa: CSVARAAGELFF; cdr3_nt: TGCAGCGTTGCCAGGGCAGCCGGGGAGCTGTTTTTT
j_call: TRBJ1-5; d_call: NA; v_call: TRBV19; clone_size: NA; cdr3_aa: CASKTGPDLLHSNQPQHF; cdr3_nt: TGTGCCAGTAAAACAGGGCCAGACCTTTTGCATAGCAATCAGCCCCAGCATTTT
j_call: TRBJ2-3; d_call: NA; v_call: TRBV9; clone_size: NA; cdr3_aa: CASSVVPGTDTQYF; cdr3_nt: TGTGCCAGCAGCGTAGTCCCGGGAACAGATACGCAGTATTTT
j_call: TRBJ2-5; d_call: NA; v_call: TRBV15; clone_size: NA; cdr3_aa: CATGKQDQETQYF; cdr3_nt: TGTGCCACCGGGAAACAGGACCAAGAGACCCAGTACTTC
j_call: TRBJ1-2; d_call: TRBD1; v_call: TRBV12-5; clone_size: NA; cdr3_aa: CASGLDLDRVVGGYTF; cdr3_nt: TGTGCTAGTGGTTTAGACTTGGACAGGGTAGTTGGCGGCTACACCTTC
j_call: TRBJ2-1; d_call: TRBD1; v_call: TRBV19; clone_size: NA; cdr3_aa: CASSATGPVGSYYNEQFF; cdr3_nt: TGTGCCAGTAGTGCGACAGGGCCAGTGGGGTCTTACTACAATGAGCAGTTCTTC
j_call: TRBJ2-6; d_call: TRBD1; v_call: TRBV28; clone_size: NA; cdr3_aa: CASSPLGTGGSGANVLTF; cdr3_nt: TGTGCCAGCAGCCCATTAGGGACAGGGGGCTCTGGGGCCAACGTCCTGACTTTC
j_call: TRBJ1-4; d_call: TRBD1; v_call: TRBV14; clone_size: NA; cdr3_aa: CASSQALPGTGGAGWRGKLFF; cdr3_nt: TGTGCCAGCAGCCAAGCCCTTCCCGGGACAGGGGGCGCGGGATGGCGCGGAAAACTGTTTTTT
j_call: TRBJ1-1; d_call: NA; v_call: TRBV30; clone_size: NA; cdr3_aa: CAWTLPYGTEAFF; cdr3_nt: TGTGCCTGGACCCTCCCCTACGGTACTGAAGCTTTCTTT
j_call: TRBJ2-1; d_call: NA; v_call: TRBV7-8; clone_size: NA; cdr3_aa: CASSPLSDVQLQFYNEQFF; cdr3_nt: TGTGCCAGCAGCCCACTATCCGACGTGCAGCTCCAATTCTACAATGAGCAGTTCTTC
j_call: TRBJ2-7; d_call: NA; v_call: TRBV4-2; clone_size: NA; cdr3_aa: CASSGGPSYEQYF; cdr3_nt: TGTGCCAGCAGCGGAGGGCCTTCCTACGAGCAGTACTTC
j_call: TRBJ2-7; d_call: TRBD1; v_call: TRBV5-6; clone_size: NA; cdr3_aa: CASSQGQLNEQYF; cdr3_nt: TGTGCCAGCAGCCAGGGACAGCTCAACGAGCAGTACTTC
j_call: TRBJ1-1; d_call: NA; v_call: TRBV11-2; clone_size: NA; cdr3_aa: CASLLGSENTEAFF; cdr3_nt: TGTGCCAGCCTACTAGGGAGCGAGAACACTGAAGCTTTCTTT
j_call: TRBJ2-4; d_call: TRBD1; v_call: TRBV4-3; clone_size: once; cdr3_aa: CASSQGQGNIQYF; cdr3_nt: TGCGCCAGCAGCCAAGGACAGGGGAACATTCAGTACTTC
j_call: TRBJ1-5; d_call: TRBD1; v_call: TRBV19; clone_size: NA; cdr3_aa: CATGFKQGFQPQHF; cdr3_nt: TGTGCGACGGGCTTTAAACAGGGGTTTCAGCCCCAGCATTTT
j_call: TRBJ1-2; d_call: TRBD1; v_call: TRBV2; clone_size: NA; cdr3_aa: CASSTTTILDRGRGYTF; cdr3_nt: TGTGCCAGCAGTACGACGACTATTCTGGACAGGGGGCGAGGCTACACCTTC
j_call: TRBJ2-7; d_call: NA; v_call: TRBV5-1; clone_size: NA; cdr3_aa: CASSAGLTPSYEQYF; cdr3_nt: TGCGCCAGCAGCGCTGGACTCACACCCTCCTACGAGCAGTACTTC
j_call: TRBJ2-7; d_call: NA; v_call: TRBV6-1; clone_size: NA; cdr3_aa: CASSEIQGRSYEQYF; cdr3_nt: TGTGCCAGCAGTGAAATTCAGGGAAGGTCCTACGAGCAGTACTTC
j_call: TRBJ1-4; d_call: TRBD1; v_call: TRBV10-3; clone_size: NA; cdr3_aa: CAISDRYRGAGEKLFF; cdr3_nt: TGTGCCATCAGTGACAGGTACAGGGGGGCTGGTGAAAAACTGTTTTTT
j_call: TRBJ1-3; d_call: TRBD1; v_call: TRBV2; clone_size: NA; cdr3_aa: CASRQEGAPSGNTIYF; cdr3_nt: TGTGCCAGCAGGCAAGAGGGGGCCCCCTCTGGAAACACCATATATTTT
j_call: TRBJ2-3; d_call: TRBD1; v_call: TRBV2; clone_size: NA; cdr3_aa: CASSIDRGQGTQYF; cdr3_nt: TGTGCCAGCAGTATTGACAGGGGGCAGGGGACGCAGTATTTT
j_call: TRBJ2-5; d_call: TRBD1; v_call: TRBV2; clone_size: NA; cdr3_aa: CASGTGGGETQYF; cdr3_nt: TGTGCCAGCGGGACAGGGGGTGGGGAGACCCAGTACTTC
j_call: TRBJ1-1; d_call: NA; v_call: TRBV5-1; clone_size: NA; cdr3_aa: CASSPTPRQVNTEAFF; cdr3_nt: TGCGCCAGCAGCCCTACGCCAAGACAGGTAAACACTGAAGCTTTCTTT
j_call: TRBJ1-5; d_call: NA; v_call: TRBV27; clone_size: NA; cdr3_aa: CASSLREGLDQPQHF; cdr3_nt: TGTGCCAGCAGTTTGCGGGAGGGGCTAGATCAGCCCCAGCATTTT
j_call: TRBJ1-2; d_call: NA; v_call: TRBV2; clone_size: once; cdr3_aa: CASSVQRNYGYTF; cdr3_nt: TGTGCCAGCAGTGTGCAGCGGAACTATGGCTACACCTTC
j_call: TRBJ2-1; d_call: TRBD2; v_call: TRBV6-6; clone_size: NA; cdr3_aa: CASTSSERGYNEQFF; cdr3_nt: TGTGCCAGCACTTCGAGCGAGCGGGGATACAATGAGCAGTTCTTC
j_call: TRBJ2-4; d_call: TRBD2; v_call: TRBV7-9; clone_size: NA; cdr3_aa: CASSRTSGGVDIQYF; cdr3_nt: TGTGCCAGCAGCCGGACTAGCGGGGGGGTGGACATTCAGTACTTC
j_call: TRBJ2-7; d_call: NA; v_call: TRBV2; clone_size: NA; cdr3_aa: CASMQWTGSSYEQYF; cdr3_nt: TGCGCCAGCATGCAGTGGACGGGAAGCTCCTACGAGCAGTACTTC
j_call: TRBJ1-5; d_call: NA; v_call: TRBV5-1; clone_size: once; cdr3_aa: CASSIDTGNQPQHF; cdr3_nt: TGCGCCAGCAGCATCGACACAGGCAATCAGCCCCAGCATTTT
j_call: TRBJ1-4; d_call: NA; v_call: TRBV5-1; clone_size: NA; cdr3_aa: CASSLTDVNEKLFF; cdr3_nt: TGCGCCAGCAGCCTGACAGACGTTAATGAAAAACTGTTTTTT
j_call: TRBJ1-2; d_call: NA; v_call: TRBV5-4; clone_size: NA; cdr3_aa: CASRIQEAGGYTF; cdr3_nt: TGTGCCAGCAGAATCCAGGAGGCGGGGGGCTACACCTTC
j_call: TRBJ2-5; d_call: NA; v_call: TRBV28; clone_size: NA; cdr3_aa: CASSASSRIQYF; cdr3_nt: TGTGCCAGCAGCGCCTCGTCCAGGATCCAGTACTTC
j_call: TRBJ2-7; d_call: TRBD1; v_call: TRBV6-1; clone_size: NA; cdr3_aa: CASSEAGDRDYEQYF; cdr3_nt: TGTGCCAGCAGTGAAGCGGGGGACAGGGACTACGAGCAGTACTTC
j_call: TRBJ1-4; d_call: NA; v_call: TRBV27; clone_size: NA; cdr3_aa: CASTPRGSGGGLFF; cdr3_nt: TGTGCCAGCACTCCAAGGGGTAGCGGAGGTGGACTGTTTTTT